Listed below are T cell receptor beta chains from one sample, sequenced in a study of early T cells in non-severe SARS-CoV-2 infection. TCRdb called the 5' RACE reads again in MiXCR, with one record for every CDR3 protein. The sample gives 30,000 to 40,000 distinct CDR3 sequences, around 4.6% of which show up once; around 15% is in the top ten. The specimen was whole blood. The origin of the receptors is an adult who was a healthcare worker with PCR-confirmed SARS-CoV-2 infection or an uninfected control (not recorded which). Each CDR3 is given with its conserved first and last residue. D genes are given only for firm matches. Clone size, where shown, is once, few, many, or a class for clones that have expanded.

clone_size j_call d_call v_call cdr3_aa cdr3_nt
. TRBJ2-1 . TRBV24-1 CATSSGGEFNEQFF TGTGCCACCAGTTCGGGCGGGGAATTTAATGAGCAGTTCTTC
many TRBJ2-2 . TRBV4-1 CASSHLFTGELFF TGCGCCAGCAGCCACCTATTCACCGGGGAGCTGTTTTTT
few TRBJ2-2 TRBD2 TRBV5-1 CASSLPLAGAGELFF TGCGCCAGCAGCTTGCCCTTAGCGGGGGCCGGGGAGCTGTTTTTT
few TRBJ1-6 TRBD1 TRBV7-9 CASRRTGTGKNNSPLHF TGTGCCAGCAGAAGAACCGGGACAGGGAAAAACAATTCACCCCTCCACTTT
many TRBJ2-1 TRBD2 TRBV18 CASSRGLAGKLYNEQFF TGTGCCAGCTCACGCGGACTAGCGGGGAAGCTTTACAATGAGCAGTTCTTC
many TRBJ2-5 . TRBV10-1 CASRGVPRETQYF TGCGCCAGCAGGGGGGTCCCGAGGGAGACCCAGTACTTC
many TRBJ2-1 . TRBV4-1 CASSQDVRGNEQFF TGCGCCAGCAGCCAAGATGTAAGGGGCAATGAGCAGTTCTTC
many TRBJ1-2 TRBD1 TRBV5-4 CASSLTTDRGGGYTF TGTGCCAGCAGCTTGACGACGGACAGGGGAGGCGGCTACACCTTC
many TRBJ2-2 . TRBV4-1 CASSQEDGTGELFF TGCGCCAGCAGCCAAGAGGATGGCACCGGGGAGCTGTTTTTT
. TRBJ2-7 . TRBV10-2 CASSESAYEQYF TGCGCCAGCAGTGAGTCGGCTTACGAGCAGTACTTC
many TRBJ2-2 . TRBV7-2 CASSLSRDTGELFF TGTGCCAGCAGCTTATCCCGGGACACCGGGGAGCTGTTTTTT
. TRBJ1-1 . TRBV5-1 CASSLSTAENTEAFF TGCGCCAGCAGCTTGAGTACAGCTGAGAACACTGAAGCTTTCTTT
many TRBJ1-2 . TRBV12-3/TRBV12-4 CASSPIRGYGYTF TGTGCCAGCAGCCCTATACGGGGCTATGGCTACACCTTC
many TRBJ1-1 TRBD1 TRBV6-1 CASREPGQGTEAFF TGTGCCAGCAGGGAACCGGGACAGGGAACTGAAGCTTTCTTT
many TRBJ1-1 . TRBV2 CASRPEADTEAFF TGTGCCAGCCGTCCAGAGGCGGACACTGAAGCTTTCTTT
many TRBJ1-2 . TRBV7-9 CASSAGDGYTF TGTGCCAGCAGCGCAGGGGATGGCTACACCTTC
many TRBJ2-7 . TRBV27 CASTPSAGQTYYEQYF TGTGCCAGCACCCCCAGCGCGGGACAGACCTACTACGAGCAGTACTTC
. TRBJ2-2 TRBD2 TRBV13 CASSLGLAGNTGELFF TGTGCCAGCAGCTTAGGGCTAGCGGGGAACACCGGGGAGCTGTTTTTT
many TRBJ2-5 TRBD2 TRBV20-1 CSARETSGEETQYF TGCAGTGCTAGAGAAACTAGCGGGGAAGAGACCCAGTACTTC
many TRBJ1-5 . TRBV2 CASSAVRGNQPQHF TGTGCCAGCAGTGCAGTTCGAGGCAATCAGCCCCAGCATTTT
few TRBJ1-4 . TRBV12-3/TRBV12-4 CASGATTNEKLFF TGTGCCAGCGGCGCTACAACTAATGAAAAACTGTTTTTT
. TRBJ2-1 . TRBV6-5 CASSSYRDIHNEQFF TGTGCCAGCAGTTCTTATCGGGACATTCACAATGAGCAGTTCTTC